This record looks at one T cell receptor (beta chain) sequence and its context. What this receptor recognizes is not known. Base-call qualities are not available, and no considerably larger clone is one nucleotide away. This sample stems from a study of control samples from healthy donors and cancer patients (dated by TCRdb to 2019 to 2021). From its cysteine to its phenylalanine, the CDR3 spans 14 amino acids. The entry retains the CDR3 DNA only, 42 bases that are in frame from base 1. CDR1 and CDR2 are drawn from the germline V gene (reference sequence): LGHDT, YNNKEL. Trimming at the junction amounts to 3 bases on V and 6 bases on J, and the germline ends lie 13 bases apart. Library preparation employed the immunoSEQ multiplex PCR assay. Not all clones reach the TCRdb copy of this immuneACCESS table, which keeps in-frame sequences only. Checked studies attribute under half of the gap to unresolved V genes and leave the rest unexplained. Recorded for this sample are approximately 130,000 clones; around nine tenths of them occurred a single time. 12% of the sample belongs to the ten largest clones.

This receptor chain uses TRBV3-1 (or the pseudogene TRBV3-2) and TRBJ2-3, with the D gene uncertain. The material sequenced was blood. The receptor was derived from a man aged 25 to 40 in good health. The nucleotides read TGTGCCAGCAGCCAGGCGGCGACCGGGGATACGCAGTATTTT. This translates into CASSQAATGDTQYF.